This T cell receptor (beta chain) was captured by sequencing in a study of persistence of HIV-infected CD4 T cells (TCRdb year 2020). Study-wide context: CMV- and HIV-1 Gag-responding CD4+ T cells were isolated from ART-treated individuals so that antigen-driven clonal expansion of HIV-1-infected cells could be examined. Suppressive ART had been received by participants for a median of about eight years. Peripheral blood samples of up to roughly 200 mL were taken at multiple time points, with the exception of a couple of participants who underwent leukapheresis at a single time point. The clonality of all cells in each sorted population was assessed by TCRbeta sequencing, whereas the clonality of infected cells was assessed by proviral sequencing. Cross-participant TCR cluster analysis included roughly 8 participants for CMV and over five participants for Gag. Broad study findings and their caveats: TCRbeta richness in CMV- and Gag-responding cells was significantly lower than in anti-CD3/anti-CD28-responding cells; CMV-responding cells had higher oligoclonality than CD3/CD28-stimulated and Gag-responding cells. Bulk TCR analyses could not be limited to the rare CMV-responding cells that actually contained HIV-1 proviruses. Within the same sorted populations, TCR oligoclonality correlated with proviral oligoclonality. The study involved few individuals and tested only a limited range of antigens. Antigen-responding cells were enriched for degenerate expanded CDR3beta sequences, which suggests convergent selection of CD4+ responses to CMV and Gag.

With respect to this clone: Its cognate antigen has yet to be identified. No base qualities exist here, and no much larger clone lies one base off it.

A distance of 12 bases separates the germline ends of V and J, which lose 3 bases and 7 bases respectively. Inclusive of the bounding cysteine and phenylalanine, the CDR3 is 14 residues long. The CDR3 DNA has 42 bases and is translated from base 1. From the germline V gene, CDR1 is MGHRA and CDR2 is YSYEKL. The immunoSEQ hsTCRB assay version 4 in survey mode was used to sequence TCRbeta repertoires from genomic DNA. Genomic DNA was diluted to roughly 9.2 ng/uL, using up to 1 ug per sample for TCRbeta sequencing. For the original study's pipeline: TCRbeta data were analyzed in ImmunoSeq Analyzer 3.0, with diversity computed on productive nucleotide rearrangements. Using the Immunarch R package, the improved Chao index served to estimate lower-bound TCR diversity and the Gini coefficient served to estimate clonality. Different nucleotide rearrangements encoding the same CDR3beta amino acid sequence were treated as distinct clonotypes. TCRbeta sequences significantly enriched in antigen-responding cells relative to anti-CD3/anti-CD28-activated cells were identified by differential abundance analysis. GLIPH2 clustered TCRs by predicted peptide-MHC specificity, both within individual participants and across merged participant data sets. The clones in this table, taken by TCRdb from immuneACCESS, are in-frame only. Not every clone is retained; where verified, under half of the shortfall comes from an unresolved V gene, and the cause of the rest is unknown. The V and J calls and clone size were taken over from that table, and D and trimming were inferred from the DNA. This sample is represented by around 42,000 clones; more than 75% of them were singletons. The ten largest clones capture approximately 14% of the sample.

Interpreted using the paper, the treatment or condition label stands for: suppressive antiretroviral therapy. A pool of overlapping HIV-1 Gag 15-mer peptides was used at 1 ug per peptide per mL for cell stimulation. Memory populations depleted of antigen-responding cells were obtained by sorting nonresponding CD40L-negative CD69-negative CD45RO-high memory CD4+ T cells. Participants were HIV-1-infected adults who started suppressive ART during chronic infection. For at least 4 years, the participants' plasma HIV-1 RNA had been undetectable, below 50 copies/mL. To be included, a participant needed positive CMV serology and a CD4+ T cell count above 400 cells/uL. Before stimulation, PBMCs were isolated using density centrifugation and then depleted of CD8+ T cells. Stimulation of CD8-depleted PBMCs was carried out for 15 to 20 hours with anti-CD28/CD49d costimulation, CD40-blocking antibody and enfuvirtide, to prevent new infections. Cells were sorted on a Beckman Coulter MoFlo Legacy or XDP sorter, with propidium iodide excluding dead cells. Genomic DNA was extracted with the QIAamp DNA Mini Kit for samples above one million cells, otherwise with the Quick-DNA Microprep Kit.

The sequence is built from TRBV4-1 and TRBJ2-2, with the D gene too uncertain to name. This clonotype was obtained from an adult man with HIV who was CMV-seropositive. The sequenced sample was CD4+ T cells sorted from PBMCs after roughly 18-hour stimulation, obtained from a patient who received antiretroviral therapy. The sample's cell subset or site label, in plain terms: CD40L-CD69- CD45RO-high memory CD4 T cells not responding to Gag peptides. The CDR3 loop reads CASSQELLGGELFF. The nucleotide sequence reads as follows: TGCGCCAGCAGCCAGGAATTATTAGGCGGGGAGCTGTTTTTT.